The TCR beta chain under discussion was sequenced for a study of blood T cell repertoires in COVID-19. In the study overall: COVID-19 samples collected from the United States, Italy and Spain covered acute and convalescent phases. The cDNA or gDNA used as material had been derived from T cells, B-cell-depleted T cells, or PBMCs.

V lost 9 bases to trimming and J lost 8 bases, with 24 bases between them. The V gene's germline CDR1 is KGHDR and CDR2 SFDVKD. CDR3 size: 15 residues. In the original analysis: The authors estimated nucleated cell counts from reference gene primer amplification. Repertoires were generated with immunoSEQ multiplex PCR, while TCRdb's copy carries only in-frame clones and drops some. V and J calls and clone size are given by that table; D and trimming were obtained from the DNA. Of about 120,000 clones in the sample, 85% were seen once. This receptor was identified in a man at least 80 years old with acute or convalescent COVID-19. The sequencing input was peripheral blood. This chain connects TRBV24-1 to TRBJ1-2; D possibly corresponds to TRBD1 (6 bases). CDR3 bases: TGTGCCACCTTATCTGGGACAAGGTTATTTTGCGGCTACACCTTC. Translation gives CATLSGTRLFCGYTF.